These 27 T cell receptor beta chains share one sample of origin, sequenced in a study of blood T cells in healthy people across ages. With a J-beta primer mix and a sample-barcoded 5' primer, a second PCR ran 7 to 11 cycles. A single record per CDR3 protein comes from TCRdb applying MiXCR to the 5' RACE reads. The profile shows roughly 1.6 million distinct CDR3 sequences, about 35% of them singletons. What was sequenced was blood. Source of these receptors: a woman under 40 in good health.

The gene calls are TRBV27 and TRBJ2-2; a weak D match, TRBD1 (6 bases). Between the trimmed V and J ends, which lost 8 bases and 5 bases, there was a span of 18 bases. There are 15 residues in the CDR3. The V gene's germline CDR1 is MNHEY and CDR2 SMNVEV (reference sequence). CDR3 DNA sequence: TGTGCCAGCGGCTCAGGGGTTTTTGGAACCGGGGAGCTGTTTTTT. Its translation: CASGSGVFGTGELFF.

This chain connects TRBV20-1 to TRBJ2-7; TRBD1 is a possible D gene (6 bases). This CDR3 is 14 amino acids long. The germline gives CDR1 DFQATT, CDR2 SNEGSKA (reference sequence). V was cut by 6 bases and J by 3 bases, with 18 bases left in between. The CDR3 is CSALDLTGSYEQYF. In nucleotides, the CDR3 is TGCAGTGCCCTCGACCTGACAGGTAGCTACGAGCAGTACTTC.

The rearrangement joins TRBV3-1 to TRBJ2-7, with D tentatively TRBD1 (5 bases). Per germline, CDR1 LGHDT and CDR2 YNNKEL (reference sequence). V shed 1 base and J shed 3 bases, with 13 bases lying between them. This CDR3 spans 15 amino acids. CDR3 sequence: CASSQVQGGFYEQYF. CDR3 DNA sequence: TGTGCCAGCAGCCAAGTTCAGGGTGGCTTCTACGAGCAGTACTTC.

The chain is built from TRBV4-1 and TRBJ2-7; D gene uncertain. The DNA matches TRBJ2-5 better at its end, which makes the J call doubtful. The CDR3 has 15 amino acids. Germline V gives CDR1 MGHRA, CDR2 YSYEKL. CDR3 in DNA: TGCGCCAGCAGCCCAACTCCTACAGCACGGGAGACCCAGTACTTC. Its translation is CASSPTPTARETQYF.

The chain combines TRBV14 with TRBJ2-1; maybe TRBD2 (5 bases). The CDR3 covers 15 residues. The V end was cut by 1 base, the J end by 10 bases, with 17 bases between. Germline V gene sequence: CDR1 SGHDN, CDR2 FVKESK. The CDR3 loop reads CASSQVGRVIPEQFF. In DNA, the CDR3 is TGTGCCAGCAGCCAAGTCGGGCGGGTGATCCCCGAGCAGTTCTTC.

This chain uses TRBV20-1 with TRBJ2-7; D unresolved. Germline V gives CDR1 DFQATT, CDR2 SNEGSKA (reference sequence). With 3 bases removed from V and 2 bases from J, the gap between germline ends came to 8 bases. The CDR3 totals 12 residues. Written as DNA, the CDR3 is TGCAGTGCTAGGCAGGAAACCTACGAGCAGTACTTC. Translating it yields CSARQETYEQYF.

This clonotype appeared a few times. The J gene is TRBJ1-5, the V gene TRBV28; 8 nucleotides line up with TRBD1. J was trimmed by 6 bases and V by 5 bases; bases with no gene match: 9. CDR3 size: 15 residues. Germline V CDR1 and CDR2: MDHEN, SYDVKM. The CDR3, as DNA: TGTGCCAGCAGTCTAGGGACAGGACTTACTCAGCCCCAGCATTTT. This encodes CASSLGTGLTQPQHF.

This clonotype was picked up a small number of times. The chain has TRBV5-1 and TRBJ2-1, with TRBD2 as a possible D gene (6 bases). Trimming took off 4 bases at V and 7 bases at J, with 18 bases between the two ends. This CDR3 contains 15 residues. From germline, CDR1 is SGHRS and CDR2 YFSETQ. Written as DNA, the CDR3 is TGCGCCAGCAGCCCGGGACTCACCGAGCAGAATGAGCAGTTCTTC. This translates into CASSPGLTEQNEQFF.

The J gene is TRBJ2-5, the V gene TRBV10-3; D possibly corresponds to TRBD1 (5 bases). This CDR3 region has 15 residues. Germline CDR1 ENHRY, CDR2 SYGVKD. V was clipped by 3 bases and J by 4 bases, with 15 bases between them. Here the CDR3 reads CAISDPRVGAETQYF. In DNA form, the CDR3 reads TGTGCCATCAGTGATCCCAGGGTAGGGGCAGAGACCCAGTACTTC.

The CDR3: CASSFGGLDYNEQFF. In DNA, the CDR3 is TGTGCCAGCAGTTTCGGGGGACTCGACTACAATGAGCAGTTCTTC. The chain uses TRBV7-9 and TRBJ2-1, with D tentatively TRBD2 (6 bases). From germline, CDR1 is SEHNR and CDR2 FQNEAQ (reference sequence). This CDR3 is built from 15 residues. V was trimmed by 6 bases and J by 3 bases, leaving 15 bases between them.

This clonotype was detected ten times or more. The gene calls are TRBV5-1 and TRBJ2-7; unclear D gene. The CDR3 runs 13 residues. CDR1 and CDR2 from the germline V gene are SGHRS and YFSETQ. Trimming stripped 0 bases from V and 11 bases from J, with 15 bases between. The CDR3 region has the DNA TGCGCCAGCAGCTTGGCAGGTGATAGAGGAGAGTACTTC. It specifies CASSLAGDRGEYF.

V is TRBV4-1 and J is TRBJ2-6, with TRBD1 matching 7 bases. This CDR3 is built from 19 residues. Germline CDR1 MGHRA, CDR2 YSYEKL. V was clipped by 3 bases and J by 0 bases; unmatched bases: 11. CDR3 DNA sequence: TGCGCCAGCAGCCACTCGGGGACAGAACACATCTCTGGGGCCAACGTCCTGACTTTC. Amino acids: CASSHSGTEHISGANVLTF.

About this clonotype itself: At one end, the junction sequence differs from germline, possibly due to a read error. The rearrangement uses TRBV7-2 and TRBJ2-7; TRBD2 matches 7 bases. The CDR3 runs to 14 residues. Germline V CDR1 and CDR2: SGHTA, FQGNSA. CDR3 region: CASSLAAGVGEQYF. The DNA for the CDR3 is TGTGCCAGCAGCCTAGCCGCGGGAGTGGGAGAGCAGTACTTC.

CDR3 sequence (DNA): TGTGCCAGCAGGTCGACAAGCCCAGATACGCAGTATTTT. Protein sequence: CASRSTSPDTQYF. This chain uses TRBV7-2 with TRBJ2-3, with D hard to call. CDR1 is SGHTA, CDR2 FQGNSA, per germline. V was shortened by 6 bases and J by 4 bases, with 11 bases between the two germline ends. The CDR3 runs to 13 residues.

A few counts support this clonotype. The rearrangement uses TRBV4-1 and TRBJ2-3; D unresolved. V dropped 2 bases and J dropped 2 bases, with 11 bases sitting between them. Germline V CDR1 and CDR2: MGHRA, YSYEKL. The CDR3 has 15 amino acids. The CDR3 loop is CASSQLPTTTDTQYF. CDR3 bases: TGCGCCAGCAGCCAATTACCTACAACCACAGATACGCAGTATTTT.

The gene calls are TRBV6-2 or TRBV6-3 and TRBJ1-2; D is unresolved. The CDR3 has 11 residues. The germline V gene encodes CDR1 MNHEY and CDR2 SVGEGT. Trimming took off 5 bases at V and 8 bases at J, with 9 bases between the two ends. The DNA of the CDR3 is TGTGCCAGCAGTCGGAGTTGGGGCTACACCTTC. Amino acid sequence: CASSRSWGYTF.

The chain is built from TRBV27 and TRBJ2-1, with D maybe TRBD2 (5 bases). Looked up from germline, CDR1 is MNHEY and CDR2 is SMNVEV (reference sequence). This CDR3 spans 15 amino acids. CDR3 sequence: CACSMAGDSYNEQFF. As DNA, the CDR3 is TGTGCGTGTTCGATGGCGGGCGACTCCTACAATGAGCAGTTCTTC.

The chain has TRBV5-4 and TRBJ2-3; 10 nucleotides line up with TRBD2. V was clipped by 0 bases and J by 5 bases; unmatched bases: 3. Germline CDR1 reads SGHNT; CDR2 reads YYREEE (reference sequence). The CDR3 contains 15 residues. The CDR3 DNA follows: TGTGCCAGCAGCTTGGAAGGGACTAGCGAAGATACGCAGTATTTT. This gives the protein CASSLEGTSEDTQYF. The full variable domain, rest sourced from reference TRBV5-4 and TRBJ2-3, is ETGVTQSPTHLIKTRGQQVTLRCSSQSGHNTVSWYQQALGQGPQFIFQYYREEENGRGNFPPRFSGLQFPNYSSELNVNALELDDSALYLCASSLEGTSEDTQYFGPGTRLTVL.

This chain joins TRBV20-1 and TRBJ2-3, with 13 bases matching TRBD2. Germline CDR1 reads DFQATT; CDR2 reads SNEGSKA (reference sequence). V dropped 5 bases and J dropped 2; count of bases not matched to a gene: 10. This CDR3 region has 17 residues. In DNA, the CDR3 is TGCAGTGCTCCTGGGAAACTAGCGGGAGGGCCCACAGATACGCAGTATTTT. As protein: CSAPGKLAGGPTDTQYF.

This clonotype has more than one count but fewer than ten. The genes are TRBV5-4 and TRBJ2-1, with 9 positions matching TRBD2. The CDR3 has 16 residues. Per germline, CDR1 SGHNT and CDR2 YYREEE (reference sequence). Trimming removed 4 bases from V and 9 bases from J; junction bases left unmatched: 14. The CDR3 is CASSLEGGRALSEQFF. CDR3 in DNA: TGTGCCAGCAGCCTGGAGGGCGGGAGGGCCCTCAGTGAGCAGTTCTTC.

The rearrangement links TRBV27 to TRBJ2-4, with 10 nucleotides matching TRBD2. The J segment lost 9 bases and the V segment lost 5 bases, leaving 7 bases of the junction unmatched. The V gene's germline CDR1 is MNHEY and CDR2 SMNVEV (reference sequence). This CDR3 is built from 14 residues. The CDR3 region has the DNA TGTGCCAGCAGTGGACTAGCGGCCCGTACCATTCAGTACTTC. Encoded protein: CASSGLAARTIQYF.

This chain links TRBV20-1 with TRBJ2-3, with D possibly matching TRBD2 (6 bases). Trimming removed 5 bases at V and 5 bases at J, with 20 bases between. Germline V gene data show CDR1 as DFQATT and CDR2 as SNEGSKA (reference sequence). The CDR3 sequence is 15 residues long. As DNA, the CDR3 is TGCAGTGCTTCCGTTGGACGGGGGATTATAGATACGCAGTATTTT. The encoded protein is CSASVGRGIIDTQYF.

The chain combines TRBV4-2 with TRBJ2-3; 7 positions match TRBD2. Germline CDR1 LGHNA, CDR2 YNFKEQ. The V segment lost 6 bases and the J segment 4 bases; nucleotides outside the gene matches: 7. The CDR3 is 14 amino acids. The CDR3 DNA reads as TGTGCCAGCAGGCGGGCGGGAGTGTCAGATACGCAGTATTTT. This sequence encodes CASRRAGVSDTQYF.

This clonotype was seen a handful of times. The chain uses TRBV12-3 or TRBV12-4 and TRBJ2-3; D gene ambiguous. The V end lost 4 bases, the J end lost 4 bases, and 15 bases lay between the germline ends. The CDR3 has 15 amino acids. CDR3 bases: TGTGCCAGCAGTTCTGGGCTTCGGGTGGCAGATACGCAGTATTTT. It specifies CASSSGLRVADTQYF.

This clonotype was seen more than once but under ten times. This chain joins TRBV18 and TRBJ1-2; D unresolved. CDR1 and CDR2 (germline): KGHSH, LQKENI. CDR3 length: 15 amino acids. V lost 2 bases and J 0 bases, leaving 10 bases between the germline ends. The CDR3 nucleotides read TGTGCCAGCTCACCATCCAGTCTCGCTAACTATGGCTACACCTTC. It codes for CASSPSSLANYGYTF.

About this clonotype itself: Being one base from a much bigger clone, this may be a read error. Given the absence of the conserved phenylalanine or tryptophan at the CDR3 end, a read error is likely. This chain joins TRBV20-1 and TRBJ2-7, with 7 bases aligning to TRBD1. Losses at the gene ends were 7 bases for V and 6 bases for J; bases not matched to a gene: 15. Germline V gene sequence: CDR1 DFQATT, CDR2 SNEGSKA (reference sequence). This CDR3 region has 14 residues. The CDR3 DNA is TGCAGTGGTGAGACAGACAGGGTTCGGAGCGAGCAGTACTGC. It encodes CSGETDRVRSEQYC.

The chain is built from TRBV4-1 and TRBJ1-2; D gene ambiguous. V was pared by 0 bases and J by 8 bases, with 10 bases between. CDR1 and CDR2 (germline): MGHRA, YSYEKL. This CDR3 region has 13 residues. DNA of the CDR3: TGCGCCAGCAGCCAAGATCAGGTTGGGGGCTACACCTTC. This translates into CASSQDQVGGYTF.